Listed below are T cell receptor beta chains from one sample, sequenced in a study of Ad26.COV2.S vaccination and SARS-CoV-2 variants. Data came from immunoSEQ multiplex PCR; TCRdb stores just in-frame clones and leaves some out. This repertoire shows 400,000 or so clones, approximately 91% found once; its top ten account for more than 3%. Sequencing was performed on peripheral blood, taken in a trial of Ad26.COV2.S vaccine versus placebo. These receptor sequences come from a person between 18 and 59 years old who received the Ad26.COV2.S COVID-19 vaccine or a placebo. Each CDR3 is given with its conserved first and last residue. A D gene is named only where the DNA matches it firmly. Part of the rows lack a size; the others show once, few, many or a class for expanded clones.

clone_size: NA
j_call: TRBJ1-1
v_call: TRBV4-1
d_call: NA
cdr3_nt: TGCGCCAGCAGCCAAGCTCTCCGGCAGGGCATGAACACTGAAGCTTTCTTT
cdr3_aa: CASSQALRQGMNTEAFF

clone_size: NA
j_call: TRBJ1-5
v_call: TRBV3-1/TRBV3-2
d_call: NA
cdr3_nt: TGTGCCAGCAGCCCCAGGCTGCTTAGGGGGGGTCGCAATCAGCCCCAGCATTTT
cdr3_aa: CASSPRLLRGGRNQPQHF

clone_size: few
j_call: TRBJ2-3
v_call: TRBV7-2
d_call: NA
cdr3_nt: TGTGCCAGCAGCTACGGGGGAGCTACCACAGATACGCAGTATTTT
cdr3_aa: CASSYGGATTDTQYF

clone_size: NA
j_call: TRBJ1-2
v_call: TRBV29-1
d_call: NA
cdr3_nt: TGCAGCGTTGAAACCCCGGCCGTAGCTAACTATGGCTACACCTTC
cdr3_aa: CSVETPAVANYGYTF

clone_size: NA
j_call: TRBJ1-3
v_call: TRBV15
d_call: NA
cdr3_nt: TGTGCCACCAGCAGGTCGGGGGCCGGAAACACCATATATTTT
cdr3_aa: CATSRSGAGNTIYF

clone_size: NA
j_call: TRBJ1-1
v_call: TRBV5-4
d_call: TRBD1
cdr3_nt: TGTGCCAGCAGCGAGCGACAGGGGAACACTGAAGCTTTCTTT
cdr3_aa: CASSERQGNTEAFF

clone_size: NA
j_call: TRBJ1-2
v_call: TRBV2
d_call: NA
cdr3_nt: TGTGCCAGGCTACTTGCAGGACAGACGTGGGAGAACTATGGCTACACCTTC
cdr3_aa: CARLLAGQTWENYGYTF

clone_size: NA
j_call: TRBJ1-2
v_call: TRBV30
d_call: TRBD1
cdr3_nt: TGTGCCTGGAGTAAGACAGGGGAGGTTGGCTACACCTTC
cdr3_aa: CAWSKTGEVGYTF

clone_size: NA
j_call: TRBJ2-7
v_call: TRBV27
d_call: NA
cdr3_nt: TGTGCCAGCAGTTCCACCTGGACAGCCCCCTACGAGCAGTACTTC
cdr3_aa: CASSSTWTAPYEQYF

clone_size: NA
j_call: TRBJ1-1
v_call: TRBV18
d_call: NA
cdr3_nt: TGTGCCAGCTCACCTGGATTTTTGAACACTGAAGCTTTCTTT
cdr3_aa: CASSPGFLNTEAFF

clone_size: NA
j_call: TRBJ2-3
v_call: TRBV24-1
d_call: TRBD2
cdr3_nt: TGTGCCACCAGTGACCCCCTCTCGACTAGCGGGGGAACAACTAGCACAGATACGCAGTATTTT
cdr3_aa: CATSDPLSTSGGTTSTDTQYF

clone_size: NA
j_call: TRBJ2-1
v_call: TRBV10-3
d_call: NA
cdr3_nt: TGTGCCATCAGTGAGCGGCCAAACTCCTACAATGAGCAGTTCTTC
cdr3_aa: CAISERPNSYNEQFF

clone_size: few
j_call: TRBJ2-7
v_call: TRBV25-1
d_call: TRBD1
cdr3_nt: TGTGCCAGCAGTGGTCTAAAGACAGGGCTCTCCTACGAGCAGTACTTC
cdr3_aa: CASSGLKTGLSYEQYF

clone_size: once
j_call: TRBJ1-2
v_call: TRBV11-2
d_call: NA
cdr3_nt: TGTGCCAGCAGCTTAGGGGGACGGAACTATGGCTACACCTTC
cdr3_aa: CASSLGGRNYGYTF

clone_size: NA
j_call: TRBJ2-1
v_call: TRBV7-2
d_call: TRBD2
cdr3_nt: TGTGCCAGCAGCTTATCGGGCGGGGGGGCCCTTAGGTATTATGAGCAGTTCTTC
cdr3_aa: CASSLSGGGALRYYEQFF

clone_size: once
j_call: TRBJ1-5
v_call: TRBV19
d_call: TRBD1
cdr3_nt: TGTGCCAGTAGTAAGTGGGACAGGAAACAGCCCCAGCATTTT
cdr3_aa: CASSKWDRKQPQHF

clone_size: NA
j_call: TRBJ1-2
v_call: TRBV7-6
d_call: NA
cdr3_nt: TGTGCCAGCAGCCCGGGTAGGGCTAACTATGGCTACACCTTC
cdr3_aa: CASSPGRANYGYTF

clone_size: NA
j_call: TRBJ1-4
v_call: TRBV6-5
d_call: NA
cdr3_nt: TGTGCCAGCAGTTGGGGGCCGGGAGGAGAAAAACTGTTTTTT
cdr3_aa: CASSWGPGGEKLFF

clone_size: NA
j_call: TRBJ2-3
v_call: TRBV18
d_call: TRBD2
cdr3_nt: TGTGCCAGCTCACCACCGGGACTATCAACAGATACGCAGTATTTT
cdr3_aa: CASSPPGLSTDTQYF

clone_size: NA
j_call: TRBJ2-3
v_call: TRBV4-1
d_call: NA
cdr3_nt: TGCGCCAGCAGCCAAGATCTTTTCGGGCTAGCGTTTAGCACAGATACGCAGTATTTT
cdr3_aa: CASSQDLFGLAFSTDTQYF

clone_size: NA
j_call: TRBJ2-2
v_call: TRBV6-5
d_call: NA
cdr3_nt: TGTGCCAGCAGTTACTTCCAGGGTACCGGGGAGCTGTTTTTT
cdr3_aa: CASSYFQGTGELFF

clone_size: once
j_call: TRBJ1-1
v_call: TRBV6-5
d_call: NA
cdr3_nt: TGTGCCAGCACCCTCGGGACAATGAACACTGAAGCTTTCTTT
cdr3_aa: CASTLGTMNTEAFF

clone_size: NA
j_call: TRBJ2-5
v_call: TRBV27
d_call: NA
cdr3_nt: TGTGCCAGCAGCCAAGGAGTAGCGGACCAAGAGACCCAGTACTTC
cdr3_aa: CASSQGVADQETQYF

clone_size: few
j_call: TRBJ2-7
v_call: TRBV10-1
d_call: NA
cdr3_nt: TGCGCCAGCAGTGAGGGTCCAGGGCCCTCCTACGAGCAGTACTTC
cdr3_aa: CASSEGPGPSYEQYF

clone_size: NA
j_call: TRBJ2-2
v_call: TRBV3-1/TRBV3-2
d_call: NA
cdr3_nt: TGTGCCAGCAGCCTCATATCCCCCACCGGGGAGCTGTTTTTT
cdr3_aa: CASSLISPTGELFF

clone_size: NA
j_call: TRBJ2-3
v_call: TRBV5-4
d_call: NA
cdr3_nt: TGTGCCAGCAGATCATCGGGGGTTGGGACGCAGTATTTT
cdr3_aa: CASRSSGVGTQYF

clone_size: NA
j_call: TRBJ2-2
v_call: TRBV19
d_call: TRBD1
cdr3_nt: TGTGCCAGTAGTCTCCCCGAGGGCCAAGGGGGCTTTTGGACCGGGGAGCTGTTTTTT
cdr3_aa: CASSLPEGQGGFWTGELFF

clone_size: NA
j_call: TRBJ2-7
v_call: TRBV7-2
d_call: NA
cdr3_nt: TGTGCCAGCAGCTTAGTGGGGAAATACGAGCAGTACTTC
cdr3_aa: CASSLVGKYEQYF

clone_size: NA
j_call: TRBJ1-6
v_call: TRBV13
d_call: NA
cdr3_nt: TGTGCCAGCAGCTTAGGCAGTGCGGGGTATAATTCACCCCTCCACTTT
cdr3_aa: CASSLGSAGYNSPLHF

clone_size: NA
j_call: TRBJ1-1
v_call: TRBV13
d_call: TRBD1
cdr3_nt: TGTGCCAGCAGCTTAGGCAGGGGGATCTACACTGAAGCTTTCTTT
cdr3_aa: CASSLGRGIYTEAFF

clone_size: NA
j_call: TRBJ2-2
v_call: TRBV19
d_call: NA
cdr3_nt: TGTGCCAGTAGGTCGGTTTGGCCCACCGGGGAGCTGTTTTTT
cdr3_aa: CASRSVWPTGELFF

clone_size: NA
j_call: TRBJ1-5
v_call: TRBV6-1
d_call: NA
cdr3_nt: TGTGCCAGCAGTGAAGCCCTCATCCGGGGCAGGGAAGTAAGTCAGCCCCAGCATTTT
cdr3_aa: CASSEALIRGREVSQPQHF

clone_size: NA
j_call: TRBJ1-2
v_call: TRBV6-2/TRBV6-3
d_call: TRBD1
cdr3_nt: TGTGCCAGCAGCTCCCCGACAGGGGACTATGGCTACACCTTC
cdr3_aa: CASSSPTGDYGYTF

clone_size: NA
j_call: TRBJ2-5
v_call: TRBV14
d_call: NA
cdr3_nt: TGTGCCAGCAGCCAAGAAGTCCTAGGGGAGACCCAGTACTTC
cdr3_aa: CASSQEVLGETQYF

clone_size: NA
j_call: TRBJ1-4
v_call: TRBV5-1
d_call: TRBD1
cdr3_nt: TGCGCCAGCAGCTTGGGACAGGGGGCGCGAGTTAGTGAAAAACTGTTTTTT
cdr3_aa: CASSLGQGARVSEKLFF

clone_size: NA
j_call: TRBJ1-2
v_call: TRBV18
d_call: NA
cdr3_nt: TGTGCCAGCTCCGCATCGGGTAGATCGAACTATGGCTACACCTTC
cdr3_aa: CASSASGRSNYGYTF

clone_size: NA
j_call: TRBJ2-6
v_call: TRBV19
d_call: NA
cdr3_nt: TGTGCCAGTAGTATTTGGGGCACTGGGGCCAACGTCCTGACTTTC
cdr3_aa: CASSIWGTGANVLTF

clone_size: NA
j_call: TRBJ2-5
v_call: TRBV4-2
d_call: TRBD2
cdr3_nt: TGTGCCAGCAGCCCCGCGCTCACTAGCGGGGGGGCTTTGGTACAAGAGACCCAGTACTTC
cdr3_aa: CASSPALTSGGALVQETQYF

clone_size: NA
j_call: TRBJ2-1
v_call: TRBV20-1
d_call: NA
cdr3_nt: TGCAGTGCCCAGAAAGGGGATGAGCAGTTCTTC
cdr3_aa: CSAQKGDEQFF

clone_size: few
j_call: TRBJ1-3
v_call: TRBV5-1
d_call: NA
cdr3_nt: TGCGCCAGCAGCTTGGGGGCTGGAAACACCATATATTTT
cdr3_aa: CASSLGAGNTIYF

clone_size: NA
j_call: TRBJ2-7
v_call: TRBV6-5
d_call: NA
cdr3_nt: TGTGCCAGTAAGGACTTGGGGGGTAGGTACGAGCAGTACTTC
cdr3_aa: CASKDLGGRYEQYF

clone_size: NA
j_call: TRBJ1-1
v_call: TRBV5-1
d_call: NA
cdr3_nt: TGCGCCAGCAGCTTGTCGCCGGGGACTGAAGCTTTCTTT
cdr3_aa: CASSLSPGTEAFF

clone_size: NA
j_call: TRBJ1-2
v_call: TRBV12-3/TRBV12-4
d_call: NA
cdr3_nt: TGTGCCAGCAGTTTAGCGCGACTTGGTGGCTACACCTTC
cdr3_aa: CASSLARLGGYTF

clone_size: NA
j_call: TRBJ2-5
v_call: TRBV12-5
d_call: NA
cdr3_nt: TGTGCTAGTGGTTTGGTACAGGGCTCGGGAAAAGAGACCCAGTACTTC
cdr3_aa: CASGLVQGSGKETQYF

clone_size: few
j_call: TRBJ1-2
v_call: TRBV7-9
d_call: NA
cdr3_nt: TGTGCCAGCACCGGGGCCCTCCAGCTCTCCTACACCTTC
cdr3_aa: CASTGALQLSYTF

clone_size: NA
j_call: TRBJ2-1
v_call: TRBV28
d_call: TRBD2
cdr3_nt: TGTGCCAGCAGTTTAGGCAGCGGGGTCCGGGATGAGCAGTTCTTC
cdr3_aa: CASSLGSGVRDEQFF